These T cell receptor beta chains were read from a single sample in a study of cytomegalovirus exposure and HLA in healthy donors. Profiled with immunoSEQ multiplex PCR; TCRdb holds only in-frame clones, not every one. The top ten clones hold roughly 1.4% of a sample with some 140,000 clones, less than 90% of them seen once. Sequenced: PBMCs. These receptors were taken from a man in his forties or fifties in good health and CMV-seronegative. Both conserved end residues are part of each CDR3. D genes are given only for firm matches. The size entry is marked missing in some rows and otherwise reads once, few, many or a size class.

NA,TRBJ1-1,16,NA,TRBV7-2,CASRKTPGDRNTEAFF,TGTGCCAGCAGGAAAACTCCCGGGGATCGGAACACTGAAGCTTTCTTT
NA,TRBJ2-3,15,NA,TRBV7-3,CASSLTGGGTDTQYF,TGTGCCAGCAGCTTAACAGGCGGGGGCACAGATACGCAGTATTTT
once,TRBJ1-5,16,NA,TRBV12-5,CASGPPDSYSNQPQHF,TGTGCTAGTGGTCCGCCCGACAGCTATAGCAATCAGCCCCAGCATTTT
NA,TRBJ2-7,12,NA,TRBV6-6,CATLGTYYEQYF,TGTGCCACCTTGGGGACTTACTACGAGCAGTACTTC
few,TRBJ2-7,14,TRBD2,TRBV27,CASSLFMSGDEQYF,TGTGCCAGCAGTTTATTTATGAGCGGGGATGAGCAGTACTTC
NA,TRBJ1-3,16,NA,TRBV11-2,CASSFIGGSSGNTIYF,TGTGCCAGCAGCTTCATTGGGGGGAGCTCTGGAAACACCATATATTTT
NA,TRBJ2-3,12,NA,TRBV6-1,CATRDTTDTQYF,TGTGCCACCCGGGACACCACAGATACGCAGTATTTT
NA,TRBJ1-1,13,TRBD1,TRBV28,CASSPPTGVVAFF,TGTGCCAGCAGTCCCCCCACAGGGGTTGTGGCTTTCTTT
NA,TRBJ2-7,15,NA,TRBV6-6,CASSYVGAVAYEQYF,TGTGCCAGCAGTTACGTAGGGGCTGTCGCCTACGAGCAGTACTTC
NA,TRBJ2-7,17,TRBD2,TRBV7-2,CASSLTAGVPTPYEQYF,TGTGCCAGCAGCTTAACAGCGGGGGTTCCCACCCCCTACGAGCAGTACTTC
NA,TRBJ2-1,15,TRBD1,TRBV27,CASSSDRGIDNEQFF,TGTGCCAGCAGTTCAGACAGGGGTATCGACAATGAGCAGTTCTTC
NA,TRBJ1-1,15,TRBD1,TRBV7-2,CASSPRQGANTEAFF,TGTGCCAGCAGCCCTCGACAGGGGGCGAACACTGAAGCTTTCTTT
NA,TRBJ2-3,15,TRBD2,TRBV9,CASSVSGGAVDTQYF,TGTGCCAGCAGCGTGAGCGGGGGGGCGGTAGATACGCAGTATTTT
NA,TRBJ1-6,15,TRBD1,TRBV18,CASSPYQGDNSPLHF,TGTGCCAGCTCACCATACCAGGGGGATAATTCACCCCTCCACTTT
NA,TRBJ2-7,13,NA,TRBV27,CATFGRGSYEQYF,TGTGCCACGTTTGGGAGAGGATCCTACGAGCAGTACTTC
NA,TRBJ2-1,14,NA,TRBV14,CASSLLTGYNEQFF,TGTGCCAGCAGCCTCCTGACGGGGTACAATGAGCAGTTCTTC
NA,TRBJ2-7,13,NA,TRBV2,CASIEGGIYEQYF,TGTGCCAGCATTGAGGGGGGAATCTACGAGCAGTACTTC
NA,TRBJ2-1,14,TRBD2,TRBV7-9,CSSSLGGAYNEQFF,TGTTCCAGCAGCTTGGGGGGGGCCTACAATGAGCAGTTCTTC
NA,TRBJ2-5,12,NA,TRBV7-8,CASSLRLETQYF,TGTGCCAGCAGCCTCAGACTAGAGACCCAGTACTTC
NA,TRBJ2-5,15,TRBD2,TRBV7-8,CASSGGLARQETQYF,TGTGCCAGCAGCGGAGGACTAGCCCGCCAAGAGACCCAGTACTTC
NA,TRBJ1-2,14,TRBD1,TRBV7-2,CASSHGTGGNGYTF,TGTGCCAGCAGCCACGGGACAGGGGGCAATGGCTACACCTTC
NA,TRBJ1-2,15,TRBD1,TRBV2,CASRPDREVNYGYTF,TGTGCCAGCAGACCCGACAGGGAAGTTAATTATGGCTACACCTTC
once,TRBJ1-4,15,TRBD1,TRBV5-1,CASSLVQGANEKLFF,TGCGCCAGCAGCTTGGTGCAGGGGGCTAATGAAAAACTGTTTTTT
NA,TRBJ1-3,16,NA,TRBV15,CATSRGVQGTGNTIYF,TGTGCCACCAGCAGAGGAGTCCAGGGGACTGGAAACACCATATATTTT
NA,TRBJ2-7,14,NA,TRBV19,CASSTGDSGGEQYF,TGTGCCAGTAGCACAGGAGACTCCGGGGGAGAGCAGTACTTC
few,TRBJ2-1,16,NA,TRBV5-1,CASSRGGSSSYNEQFF,TGCGCCAGCAGCAGGGGTGGATCTTCCTCCTACAATGAGCAGTTCTTC
NA,TRBJ2-6,13,NA,TRBV2,CASREAGANVLTF,TGTGCCAGTCGAGAGGCCGGGGCCAACGTCCTGACTTTC
NA,TRBJ1-2,14,NA,TRBV29-1,CSAVVGADGYGYTF,TGCAGCGCCGTTGTGGGGGCAGATGGCTATGGCTACACCTTC
NA,TRBJ2-7,13,NA,TRBV29-1,CSVVDLEVGEQYF,TGCAGCGTTGTCGACCTAGAAGTTGGCGAGCAGTACTTC
NA,TRBJ1-2,13,NA,TRBV30,CAWSATAAYGYTF,TGTGCCTGGAGTGCCACAGCGGCCTATGGCTACACCTTC
NA,TRBJ2-5,12,NA,TRBV28,CASGRGAETQYF,TGTGCCAGCGGTAGGGGTGCAGAGACCCAGTACTTC
NA,TRBJ2-3,14,NA,TRBV12-5,CASGFREGADTQYF,TGTGCTAGTGGTTTTCGCGAGGGGGCAGATACGCAGTATTTT
NA,TRBJ2-1,13,NA,TRBV2,CASSGTGDNEQFF,TGTGCCAGCAGTGGGACGGGGGACAATGAGCAGTTCTTC
NA,TRBJ2-5,14,NA,TRBV7-6,CASSLKAGRETQYF,TGTGCCAGCAGCCTAAAGGCGGGCCGAGAGACCCAGTACTTC
few,TRBJ1-1,14,NA,TRBV2,CASSEDRLNTEAFF,TGTGCCAGCAGTGAAGACAGACTGAACACTGAAGCTTTCTTT
NA,TRBJ2-7,14,NA,TRBV5-1,CASSLSRATYEQYF,TGCGCCAGCAGCTTAAGCAGGGCCACCTACGAGCAGTACTTC
once,TRBJ2-1,18,TRBD2,TRBV18,CASSPIPISLAGNNEQFF,TGTGCCAGCTCACCTATACCAATATCACTAGCGGGTAACAATGAGCAGTTCTTC
NA,TRBJ2-3,19,NA,TRBV6-7,CASSSPGGSEGVLTDTQYF,TGTGCCAGCTCCTCCCCGGGGGGCTCCGAGGGGGTACTCACAGATACGCAGTATTTT
NA,TRBJ2-5,14,NA,TRBV6-5,CASTHPLLRGTQYF,TGTGCCAGCACCCACCCCCTTCTCCGCGGGACCCAGTACTTC
once,TRBJ1-4,14,TRBD1,TRBV5-1,CASRPGQGVEKLFF,TGCGCCAGCAGGCCGGGACAGGGCGTCGAAAAACTGTTTTTT
NA,TRBJ2-1,15,TRBD1,TRBV15,CATSSSGTGHDEQFF,TGTGCCACCAGCAGCTCCGGGACAGGGCATGATGAGCAGTTCTTC
few,TRBJ1-3,15,NA,TRBV6-1,CASIAGRRSGNTIYF,TGTGCCAGCATCGCAGGGCGTAGGTCTGGAAACACCATATATTTT
NA,TRBJ2-3,15,TRBD2,TRBV29-1,CSVGTSGRGTDTQYF,TGCAGCGTTGGGACTAGCGGGAGGGGCACAGATACGCAGTATTTT
NA,TRBJ2-5,10,NA,TRBV20-1,CSAGRETQYF,TGCAGTGCTGGGAGGGAGACCCAGTACTTC
NA,TRBJ1-2,17,TRBD1,TRBV4-1,CASSQDWGQGANYGYTF,TGCGCCAGCAGCCAAGATTGGGGACAGGGGGCAAACTATGGCTACACCTTC
NA,TRBJ1-5,15,NA,TRBV11-2,CASSLEGRRDQPQHF,TGTGCCAGCAGCTTAGAGGGGAGACGCGATCAGCCCCAGCATTTT
NA,TRBJ2-7,14,TRBD2,TRBV28,CASSTPGLVHEQYF,TGTGCCAGCAGTACCCCCGGACTAGTCCACGAGCAGTACTTC
NA,TRBJ1-4,17,NA,TRBV7-6,CASSLKEGRPTNEKLFF,TGTGCCAGCAGCTTAAAGGAGGGGAGGCCAACTAATGAAAAACTGTTTTTT
NA,TRBJ2-5,14,NA,TRBV18,CASSPQRSQETQYF,TGTGCCAGCTCACCGCAAAGGAGCCAAGAGACCCAGTACTTC
NA,TRBJ2-4,20,NA,TRBV28,CASRDSPAGLWMAAKNIQYF,TGTGCCAGCAGAGATTCGCCAGCGGGCCTGTGGATGGCGGCCAAAAACATTCAGTACTTC
NA,TRBJ1-1,13,NA,TRBV2,CASSSDSNTEAFF,TGTGCCAGCAGTTCAGACAGCAACACTGAAGCTTTCTTT
NA,TRBJ2-3,15,NA,TRBV4-1,CASSQEEGRTDTQYF,TGCGCCAGCAGCCAAGAGGAGGGTCGGACAGATACGCAGTATTTT
NA,TRBJ1-5,15,NA,TRBV19,CASSTPGDGNQPQHF,TGTGCCAGTAGTACCCCGGGTGATGGCAATCAGCCCCAGCATTTT